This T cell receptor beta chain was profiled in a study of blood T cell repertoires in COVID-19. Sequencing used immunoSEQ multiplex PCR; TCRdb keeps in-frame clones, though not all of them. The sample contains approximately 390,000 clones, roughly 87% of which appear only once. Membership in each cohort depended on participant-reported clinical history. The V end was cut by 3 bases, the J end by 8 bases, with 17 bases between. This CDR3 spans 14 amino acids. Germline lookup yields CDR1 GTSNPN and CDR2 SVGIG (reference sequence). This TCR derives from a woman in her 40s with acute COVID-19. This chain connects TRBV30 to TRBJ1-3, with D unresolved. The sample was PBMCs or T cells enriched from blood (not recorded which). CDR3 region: CAWSEPKVVDTIYF. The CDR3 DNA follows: TGTGCCTGGAGCGAGCCCAAAGTGGTGGACACCATATATTTT.